This T cell receptor (beta chain) originates from a study of T-cell reconstitution after alpha-beta-depleted transplantation in children. Study-level results: About two months after transplant, alpha-beta T cells reportedly came from several hundred expanded graft clones. Fresh T-cell production supplied most of the T-cell counts and diversity seen one year after transplant.

Deletions cut 4 bases from V and 4 bases from J, with 3 bases between. Germline V CDR1 and CDR2: SGHRS, YFSETQ. The CDR3 runs 11 residues. Unique molecular identifiers were used in preparing the TCRbeta library. TCRdb called the PCR reads again in MiXCR, with one record for every CDR3 protein. The sample has over 80,000 distinct CDR3 sequences; around a quarter are singletons. This clonotype has more than one count but fewer than ten. Antigen unknown. This sequence joins TRBV5-1 and TRBJ1-3, with D hard to call. The sequence was collected from a boy aged 2-9 years with acute lymphoblastic leukemia, due to receive a stem cell transplant. This sample comprised PBMCs, obtained before TCRalphabeta/CD19-depleted stem cell transplant. The CDR3 coding sequence is TGCGCCAGCAGCCGCGGAAACACCATATATTTT. Translated: CASSRGNTIYF.